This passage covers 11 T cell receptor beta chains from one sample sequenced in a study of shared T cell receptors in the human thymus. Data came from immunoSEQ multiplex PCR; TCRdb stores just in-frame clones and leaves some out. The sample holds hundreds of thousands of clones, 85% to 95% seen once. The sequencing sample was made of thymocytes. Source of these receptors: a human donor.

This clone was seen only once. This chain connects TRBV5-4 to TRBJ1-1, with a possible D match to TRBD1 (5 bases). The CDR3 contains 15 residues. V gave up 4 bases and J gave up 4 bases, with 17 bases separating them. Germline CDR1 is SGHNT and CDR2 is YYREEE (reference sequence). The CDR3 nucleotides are TGTGCCAGCAGCGTCGAACAGGTAAAAGCCACTGAAGCTTTCTTT. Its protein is CASSVEQVKATEAFF. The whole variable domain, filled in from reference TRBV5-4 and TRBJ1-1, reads ETGVTQSPTHLIKTRGQQVTLRCSSQSGHNTVSWYQQALGQGPQFIFQYYREEENGRGNFPPRFSGLQFPNYSSELNVNALELDDSALYLCASSVEQVKATEAFFGQGTRLTVV.

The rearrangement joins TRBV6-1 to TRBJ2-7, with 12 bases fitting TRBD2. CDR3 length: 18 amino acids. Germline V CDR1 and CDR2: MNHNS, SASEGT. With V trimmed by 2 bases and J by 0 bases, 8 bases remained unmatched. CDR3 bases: TGTGCCAGCAGTGAAATCTCTTGGACTAGCGGGATCTCCTACGAGCAGTACTTC. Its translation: CASSEISWTSGISYEQYF.

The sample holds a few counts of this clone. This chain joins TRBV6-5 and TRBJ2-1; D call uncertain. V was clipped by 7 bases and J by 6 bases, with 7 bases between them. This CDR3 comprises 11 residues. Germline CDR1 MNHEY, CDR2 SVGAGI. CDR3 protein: CASKVVNEQFF. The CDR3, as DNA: TGTGCCAGCAAAGTGGTCAATGAGCAGTTCTTC.

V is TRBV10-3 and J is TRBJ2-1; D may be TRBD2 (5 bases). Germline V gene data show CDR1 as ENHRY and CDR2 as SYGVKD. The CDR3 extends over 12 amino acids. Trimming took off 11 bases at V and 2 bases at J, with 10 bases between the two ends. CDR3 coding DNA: TGTGCCTCCGGGAACCCCTACAATGAGCAGTTCTTC. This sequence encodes CASGNPYNEQFF.

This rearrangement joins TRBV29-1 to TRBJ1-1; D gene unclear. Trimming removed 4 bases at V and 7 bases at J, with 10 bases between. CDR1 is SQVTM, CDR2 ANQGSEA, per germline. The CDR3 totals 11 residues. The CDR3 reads CSVVRALEAFF. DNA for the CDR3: TGCAGCGTTGTTAGGGCCCTTGAAGCTTTCTTT.

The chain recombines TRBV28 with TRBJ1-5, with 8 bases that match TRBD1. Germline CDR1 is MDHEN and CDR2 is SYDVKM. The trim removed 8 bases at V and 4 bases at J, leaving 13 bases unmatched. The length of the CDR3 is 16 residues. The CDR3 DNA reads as TGTGCCAGCGGGGACTCTTTCCAGGGGGCGAATCAGCCCCAGCATTTT. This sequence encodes CASGDSFQGANQPQHF.

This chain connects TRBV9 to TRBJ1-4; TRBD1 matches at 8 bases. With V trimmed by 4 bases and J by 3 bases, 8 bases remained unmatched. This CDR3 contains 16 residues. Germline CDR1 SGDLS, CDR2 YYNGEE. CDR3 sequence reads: CASSPRTGRPNEKLFF. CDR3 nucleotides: TGTGCCAGCAGCCCCCGGACAGGGAGGCCTAATGAAAAACTGTTTTTT. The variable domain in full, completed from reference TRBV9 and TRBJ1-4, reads DSGVTQTPKHLITATGQRVTLRCSPRSGDLSVYWYQQSLDQGLQFLIQYYNGEERAKGNILERFSAQQFPDLHSELNLSSLELGDSALYFCASSPRTGRPNEKLFFGSGTQLSVL.

The CDR3 region is CASSPSGTGVNTDTQYF. The CDR3, as DNA: TGCGCCAGCAGTCCATCCGGGACAGGGGTCAACACAGATACGCAGTATTTT. The rearrangement uses TRBV23-1 and TRBJ2-3; 10 bases align to TRBD1. TRBV23-1 is an ORF; its function is uncertain. The CDR3 covers 17 residues. With 4 bases clipped from V and 2 bases from J, the junction kept 9 bases outside the gene matches.

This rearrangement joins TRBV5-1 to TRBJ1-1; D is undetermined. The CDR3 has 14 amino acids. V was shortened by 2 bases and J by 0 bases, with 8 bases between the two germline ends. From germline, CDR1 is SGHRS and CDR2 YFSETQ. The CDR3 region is CASSFGLMNTEAFF. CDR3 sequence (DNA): TGCGCCAGCAGCTTCGGCCTCATGAACACTGAAGCTTTCTTT.

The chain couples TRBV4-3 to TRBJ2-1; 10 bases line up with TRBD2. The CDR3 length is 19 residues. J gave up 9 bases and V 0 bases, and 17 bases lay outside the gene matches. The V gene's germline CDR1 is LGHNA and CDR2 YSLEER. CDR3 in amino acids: CASSQDEGHALAGSGEQFF. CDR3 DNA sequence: TGCGCCAGCAGCCAAGATGAAGGGCATGCACTAGCGGGATCGGGTGAGCAGTTCTTC.

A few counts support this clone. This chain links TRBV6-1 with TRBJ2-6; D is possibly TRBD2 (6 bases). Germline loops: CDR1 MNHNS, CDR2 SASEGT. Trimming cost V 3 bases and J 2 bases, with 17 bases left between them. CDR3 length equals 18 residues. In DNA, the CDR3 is TGTGCCAGCAGTGATAGCGGACATTCTCCCCCTGGGGCCAACGTCCTGACTTTC. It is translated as CASSDSGHSPPGANVLTF.